The source of this T cell receptor (beta chain) is a study of blood T cell repertoires in COVID-19. Profiled with immunoSEQ multiplex PCR; TCRdb holds only in-frame clones, not every one. Of 200,000 to 250,000 clones detected, around four fifths appear once; the ten largest clones hold roughly 20%. The receptor's source is an elderly woman with active or convalescent COVID-19. The sequencing sample was made of peripheral blood.

In nucleotides, the CDR3 is TGTGCCACCAGCAGAAGAACTCCGTCTGGAAACACCATATATTTT. Translating it yields CATSRRTPSGNTIYF. The chain uses TRBV15 and TRBJ1-3; D gene uncertain. V lost 2 bases and J 1 base, leaving 9 bases between the germline ends. The CDR3 contains 15 residues. Germline lookup yields CDR1 LNHNV and CDR2 YYDKDF (reference sequence).